Listed here are 23 T cell receptor beta chains from one sample, sequenced in a study of shared clonotypes between healthy human individuals. Method: immunoSEQ multiplex PCR; TCRdb's copy keeps in-frame clones and lacks some. The sample includes over a million clones, around 95% of them seen just once. Sequencing was done on a sample of naive CD4+ T cells sorted from blood. Subset defined: CD45RA+ positively selected. The receptor source for this set is a man in his thirties or forties in good health.

Worth noting for this clone: Other DNA sequences from this sample encode an identical CDR3 as well. The chain uses TRBV5-1 and TRBJ2-7; D gene ambiguous. The CDR3 runs to 14 residues. Trimming took 0 bases from V and 0 from J, leaving 7 bases between them. Per germline, CDR1 SGHRS and CDR2 YFSETQ. DNA for the CDR3: TGCGCCAGCAGCTTGGATGCGAGCTCCTACGAGCAGTACTTC. Translated: CASSLDASSYEQYF.

The V and J genes are TRBV25-1 and TRBJ2-5; D could derive from TRBD1 or TRBD2 (5 bases each). Germline assignment: CDR1 MGHDK and CDR2 SYGVNS. V gave up 4 bases and J gave up 5 bases, with 17 bases separating them. The CDR3 runs to 15 residues. The CDR3 loop reads CASSGPGSEGETQYF. CDR3 sequence (DNA): TGTGCCAGCAGTGGGCCGGGATCCGAGGGGGAGACCCAGTACTTC. The full variable domain, in which reference TRBV25-1 and TRBJ2-5 provide the parts outside the CDR3, is EADIYQTPRYLVIGTGKKITLECSQTMGHDKMYWYQQDPGMELHLIHYSYGVNSTEKGDLSSESTVSRIRTEHFPLTLESARPSHTSQYLCASSGPGSEGETQYFGPGTRLLVL.

The chain uses TRBV7-9 and TRBJ2-7, with 9 bases matching TRBD1. Per the germline V gene, CDR1 is SEHNR and CDR2 is FQNEAQ (reference sequence). The CDR3 has 16 residues. Trimming took 3 bases from V and 3 from J; bases not matched to a gene: 9. CDR3 in DNA: TGTGCCAGCAGCTTGGTTGGGACAGGGATCTACTACGAGCAGTACTTC. The encoded protein is CASSLVGTGIYYEQYF.

This chain joins TRBV7-9 and TRBJ2-7; TRBD1 might be the D (6 bases). With 5 bases removed from V and 5 bases from J, the gap between germline ends came to 13 bases. The CDR3 is made up of 13 amino acids. Germline CDR1 and CDR2: SEHNR and FQNEAQ (reference sequence). The CDR3 sequence: CASSKLQGHEQYF. The CDR3 nucleotides read TGTGCCAGCAGCAAGTTACAGGGCCACGAGCAGTACTTC.

J is TRBJ2-6 and V is TRBV7-8; D gene unclear. This CDR3 comprises 19 residues. Trimming shortened V by 2 bases and J by 0 bases, and 17 bases separated the two germline ends. CDR1 and CDR2 from the germline V gene are SGHVS and FQNEAQ. For the CDR3, the DNA is TGTGCCAGCAGCTTATTCGCAAGAGTAAGCCACTCTGGGGCCAACGTCCTGACTTTC. Translation: CASSLFARVSHSGANVLTF.

The chain is built from TRBV18 and TRBJ1-1, with TRBD1 as a possible D gene (5 bases). The CDR3 is 15 amino acids. Germline-derived CDR1 and CDR2 are KGHSH and LQKENI. Trimming took 2 bases from V and 5 from J, leaving 15 bases between them. The CDR3 DNA reads TGTGCCAGCTCACCAAGAGCCCAGGGATGGACTGAAGCTTTCTTT. This gives the protein CASSPRAQGWTEAFF.

The V gene is TRBV15, the J gene TRBJ2-1; possibly TRBD2 for D (5 bases). V was shortened by 0 bases and J by 4 bases, with 10 bases between the two germline ends. Germline CDR1 LNHNV, CDR2 YYDKDF (reference sequence). The CDR3 contains 15 residues. This CDR3 is CATSRDAGLYNEQFF. The CDR3 nucleotides read TGTGCCACCAGCAGAGATGCGGGCCTTTACAATGAGCAGTTCTTC.

The V call is TRBV19, the J call TRBJ2-3; TRBD2 might be the D (5 bases). The ends were cut back, 6 bases at V and 0 bases at J, with 13 bases in the middle. CDR1 and CDR2 (germline): LNHDA, SQIVND (reference sequence). This CDR3 is 15 amino acids long. The CDR3 bases are TGTGCCAGTAGGCTCCTAGCCACTAGCACAGATACGCAGTATTTT. Translation: CASRLLATSTDTQYF. Using reference TRBV19 and TRBJ2-3 for the parts outside the CDR3, the full variable domain is DGGITQSPKYLFRKEGQNVTLSCEQNLNHDAMYWYRQDPGQGLRLIYYSQIVNDFQKGDIAEGYSVSREKKESFPLTVTSAQKNPTAFYLCASRLLATSTDTQYFGPGTRLTVL.

The chain combines TRBV18 with TRBJ2-5; no firm D call. There are 15 residues in the CDR3. Deletions cut 0 bases from V and 7 bases from J, with 15 bases between. Germline V CDR1 and CDR2: KGHSH, LQKENI. The CDR3 protein is CASSPPAQSLGTQYF. The CDR3 DNA sequence: TGTGCCAGCTCACCACCGGCACAAAGTCTGGGGACCCAGTACTTC. Drawing the rest from reference TRBV18 and TRBJ2-5, the complete variable domain is NAGVMQNPRHLVRRRGQEARLRCSPMKGHSHVYWYRQLPEEGLKFMVYLQKENIIDESGMPKERFSAEFPKEGPSILRIQQVVRGDSAAYFCASSPPAQSLGTQYFGPGTRLLVL.

V and J are TRBV14 and TRBJ1-3, with D possibly being TRBD1 (5 bases). Germline loops: CDR1 SGHDN, CDR2 FVKESK. The CDR3 spans 16 residues. V lost 1 base, J lost 0 bases, and 10 bases lay in between. CDR3 residues: CASSQGGAHSGNTIYF. The CDR3 DNA sequence: TGTGCCAGCAGCCAAGGAGGGGCCCACTCTGGAAACACCATATATTTT.

This sequence joins TRBV5-1 and TRBJ1-4; possible D gene TRBD1, 6 bases. Trimming removed 0 bases at V and 8 bases at J, with 14 bases between. CDR1 SGHRS and CDR2 YFSETQ come from the germline V gene. This CDR3 has 15 residues. As DNA, the CDR3 is TGCGCCAGCAGCTTGGACACAGGGTTAGAAGAAAAACTGTTTTTT. The encoded protein is CASSLDTGLEEKLFF.

A single count supports this clone. The rearrangement uses TRBV11-2 and TRBJ1-4; a weak D match, TRBD1 (6 bases). With 4 bases removed from V and 7 bases from J, the gap between germline ends came to 13 bases. Germline V lookup: CDR1 SGHAT, CDR2 FQNNGV. The CDR3 is made up of 14 amino acids. CDR3 sequence: CASSSLRGFEKLFF. For the CDR3, the DNA is TGTGCCAGCAGCTCTTTGAGGGGGTTTGAAAAACTGTTTTTT. Full variable domain (rest looked up from reference TRBV11-2 and TRBJ1-4): EAGVAQSPRYKIIEKRQSVAFWCNPISGHATLYWYQQILGQGPKLLIQFQNNGVVDDSQLPKDRFSAERLKGVDSTLKIQPAKLEDSAVYLCASSSLRGFEKLFFGSGTQLSVL.

The rearrangement uses TRBV7-6 and TRBJ2-2, with D possibly TRBD2 on 5 matching bases. Trimming removed 2 bases from V and 3 bases from J, with 7 bases in between. Germline assignment: CDR1 SGHVS and CDR2 FNYEAQ. This CDR3 contains 14 residues. CDR3 coding DNA: TGTGCCAGCAGCTTACTACTAGACACCGGGGAGCTGTTTTTT. Translation gives CASSLLLDTGELFF. Looking up the rest from reference TRBV7-6 and TRBJ2-2 gives the full variable domain: GAGVSQSPRYKVTKRGQDVALRCDPISGHVSLYWYRQALGQGPEFLTYFNYEAQQDKSGLPNDRFSAERPEGSISTLTIQRTEQRDSAMYRCASSLLLDTGELFFGEGSRLTVL.

This clone is a singleton in its sample. J is TRBJ2-3 and V is TRBV4-2, with TRBD2 identical over 10 bases. V trimming: 5 bases; J trimming: 2 bases; junction bases outside the gene matches: 7. Germline loops: CDR1 LGHNA, CDR2 YNFKEQ. CDR3 length: 16 amino acids. CDR3 protein: CASSFLAGEPTDTQYF. The CDR3 DNA reads TGTGCCAGCAGCTTCCTAGCGGGGGAGCCCACAGATACGCAGTATTTT.

The CDR3 sequence: CSVIPDRGGTEAFF. In nucleotides, the CDR3 is TGCAGCGTTATACCCGACAGGGGGGGCACTGAAGCTTTCTTT. The rearrangement uses TRBV29-1 and TRBJ1-1; 9 nucleotides agree with TRBD1. The CDR3 loop spans 14 amino acids. V shed 5 bases, J shed 4 bases, and the junction held 8 bases outside the gene matches. The V gene's germline CDR1 is SQVTM and CDR2 ANQGSEA.

This sequence joins TRBV5-1 and TRBJ2-7; 7 positions match TRBD2. This CDR3 spans 16 amino acids. V lost 0 bases and J lost 0; bases outside the gene matches: 6. CDR1 and CDR2 from the germline V gene are SGHRS and YFSETQ. For the CDR3, the DNA is TGCGCCAGCAGCTTGGGGGCCCTAGCGGACTCCTACGAGCAGTACTTC. Its protein product is CASSLGALADSYEQYF.

The chain combines TRBV6-1 with TRBJ2-3, with D possibly TRBD2 on 6 matching bases. V lost 11 bases, J lost 2 bases, and 8 bases lay in between. Germline CDR1 and CDR2: MNHNS and SASEGT. The CDR3 runs to 11 residues. CDR3 sequence reads: CAAGITDTQYF. CDR3 DNA sequence: TGTGCCGCGGGGATCACAGATACGCAGTATTTT.

This chain uses TRBV6-6 with TRBJ2-1; D ambiguous. The CDR3 contains 14 residues. Per germline, CDR1 MNHNY and CDR2 SVGAGI (reference sequence). V was pared by 4 bases and J by 5 bases, with 12 bases between. The CDR3 DNA sequence: TGTGCCAGCAGTTCCCCGGCTCGGCACAATGAGCAGTTCTTC. Its protein product is CASSSPARHNEQFF.

The rearrangement joins TRBV9 to TRBJ2-3, with D perhaps TRBD1 (5 bases). The CDR3 consists of 15 residues. The germline gives CDR1 SGDLS, CDR2 YYNGEE. V was pared by 5 bases and J by 0 bases, with 13 bases between. For the CDR3, the DNA is TGTGCCAGCAGTTTGGGGCGATCTAGCACAGATACGCAGTATTTT. This codes for CASSLGRSSTDTQYF.

V is TRBV11-2 and J is TRBJ2-3; 7 positions agree with TRBD2. V dropped 3 bases and J dropped 0; count of bases not matched to a gene: 6. Germline-derived CDR1 and CDR2 are SGHAT and FQNNGV. The CDR3 has 16 amino acids. CDR3 DNA sequence: TGTGCCAGCAGCTTCGGGGGAGGGTCTAGCACAGATACGCAGTATTTT. Its protein product is CASSFGGGSSTDTQYF.

V and J are TRBV30 and TRBJ2-2; D ambiguous. CDR3 length: 14 amino acids. Germline CDR1 and CDR2: GTSNPN and SVGIG (reference sequence). Trimming took off 4 bases at V and 7 bases at J, with 16 bases between the two ends. The CDR3 nucleotides are TGTGCCTGGATCCTGGAACCCGCGCGCGGGGAGCTGTTTTTT. Its translation is CAWILEPARGELFF.

The genes are TRBV6-1 and TRBJ1-2, with D unresolved. CDR3 size: 13 residues. The V gene lost 2 bases and the J gene lost 7 bases, with 11 bases spanning the gap. Germline V lookup: CDR1 MNHNS, CDR2 SASEGT. In DNA, the CDR3 is TGTGCCAGCAGTGAAAGGAGATACCCTGGCTACACCTTC. It specifies CASSERRYPGYTF.

This sequence joins TRBV29-1 and TRBJ2-1, with 8 nucleotides matching TRBD2. Germline lookup yields CDR1 SQVTM and CDR2 ANQGSEA. This CDR3 has 12 residues. With V trimmed by 7 bases and J by 10 bases, 9 bases remained unmatched. The CDR3 region is CSGAAGAGEQFF. CDR3 sequence (DNA): TGCAGCGGTGCAGCGGGAGCCGGGGAGCAGTTCTTC.